This paragraph reports one TCR beta chain. Its antigen is unknown. This sample is drawn from a study of beta chain features in type 1 diabetes. About the study: In age, gender and cell yields, patients were similar to healthy donors.

As every portion of the isolated RNA was reverse transcribed, the sequencing read expressed TCRB transcripts. Clones were sequenced by immunoSEQ multiplex PCR, and TCRdb holds only the in-frame ones, with some missing. The sample holds approximately 730,000 clones; 13% are singletons and the top ten take less than 0.025%. Findings and caveats of the study: Sequencing used cDNA, and cells with high TCR expression could therefore be over-represented. The similarity of naive, central memory and Treg TCRB repertoires appeared greater among patients than among healthy donors. Within each of all four CD4+ subsets, Type 1 diabetes patients had TCRB CDR3s that were moderately but significantly shorter.

Sampling consisted of one heparinised blood draw per donor, averaging about 116 mL. This CDR3 comprises 14 residues. Trimming removed 4 bases from V and 6 bases from J; junction bases left unmatched: 7. Per the germline V gene, CDR1 is SGHVS and CDR2 is FQNEAQ. The TCR originated in a man aged 18 to 29 with type 1 diabetes. The rearrangement joins TRBV7-8 to TRBJ1-2; 8 nucleotides align to TRBD1. The specimen was naive CD4+ T cells from blood. CDR3 protein: CASSYTDREHGYTF. For the CDR3, the DNA is TGTGCCAGCAGCTATACGGACAGGGAACATGGCTACACCTTC.